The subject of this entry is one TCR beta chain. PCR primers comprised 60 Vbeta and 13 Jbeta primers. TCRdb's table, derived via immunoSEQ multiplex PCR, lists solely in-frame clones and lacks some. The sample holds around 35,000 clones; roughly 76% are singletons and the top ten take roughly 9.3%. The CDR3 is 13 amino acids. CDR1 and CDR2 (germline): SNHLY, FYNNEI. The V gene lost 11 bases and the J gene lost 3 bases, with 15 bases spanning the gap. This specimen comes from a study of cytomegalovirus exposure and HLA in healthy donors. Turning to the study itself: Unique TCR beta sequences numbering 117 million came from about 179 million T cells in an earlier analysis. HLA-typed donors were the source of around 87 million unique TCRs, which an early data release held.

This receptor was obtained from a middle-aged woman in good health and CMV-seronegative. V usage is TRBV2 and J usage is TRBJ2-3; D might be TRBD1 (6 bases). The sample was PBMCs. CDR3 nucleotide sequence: TGTGCCTCGGGGCTCAGGGGTACAGATACGCAGTATTTT. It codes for CASGLRGTDTQYF. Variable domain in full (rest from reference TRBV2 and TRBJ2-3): EPEVTQTPSHQVTQMGQEVILRCVPISNHLYFYWYRQILGQKVEFLVSFYNNEISEKSEIFDDQFSVERPDGSNFTLKIRSTKLEDSAMYFCASGLRGTDTQYFGPGTRLTVL.